Sequencing of this TCR beta chain was carried out in a study of blood T cells in healthy people across ages. Study results and limitations: Estimated diversity that came from one million T cells was considered an underestimate.

With regard to this clonotype: Its specificity is unknown.

Sample-barcoded 5' priming and a J-beta primer mix drove a second PCR of roughly 6 to 12 cycles. Tags on each cDNA molecule came from a template-switch adaptor with 12 random nucleotides. Researchers report that each sample yielded at least 2.5 million CDR3-containing paired-end reads. In TCRdb, the 5' RACE reads were re-called with MiXCR into one record per CDR3 protein. The sample lists 270,000 or so distinct CDR3 sequences, less than 30% occurring once. CDR3 length: 13 residues. Germline values: CDR1 SQVTM, CDR2 ANQGSEA. V lost 4 bases to trimming and J lost 5 bases, with 13 bases between them. The individuals who served as donors were healthy Caucasians living in Russia, aged roughly 6 to 95.

The source material was blood. This receptor was obtained from a woman in her seventies in good health. V is TRBV29-1 and J is TRBJ2-3, with D maybe TRBD2 (6 bases). This CDR3 reads CSVGRGREDTQYF. The CDR3 nucleotides read TGCAGCGTTGGGAGGGGCCGCGAAGATACGCAGTATTTT.